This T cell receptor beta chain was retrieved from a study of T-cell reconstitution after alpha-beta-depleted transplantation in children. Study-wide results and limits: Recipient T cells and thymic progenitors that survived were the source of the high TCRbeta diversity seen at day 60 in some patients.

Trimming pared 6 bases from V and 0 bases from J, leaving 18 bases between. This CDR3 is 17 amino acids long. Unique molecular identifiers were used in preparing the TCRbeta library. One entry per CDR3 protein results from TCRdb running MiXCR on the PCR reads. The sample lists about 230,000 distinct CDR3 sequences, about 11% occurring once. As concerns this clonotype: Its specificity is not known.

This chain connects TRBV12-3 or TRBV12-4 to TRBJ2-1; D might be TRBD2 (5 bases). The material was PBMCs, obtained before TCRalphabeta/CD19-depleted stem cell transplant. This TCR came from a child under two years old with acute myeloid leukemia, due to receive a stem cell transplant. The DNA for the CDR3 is TGTGCCAGCAGCTCTAAGGGAGCCTCGAGCTCCTACAATGAGCAGTTCTTC. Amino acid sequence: CASSSKGASSSYNEQFF.